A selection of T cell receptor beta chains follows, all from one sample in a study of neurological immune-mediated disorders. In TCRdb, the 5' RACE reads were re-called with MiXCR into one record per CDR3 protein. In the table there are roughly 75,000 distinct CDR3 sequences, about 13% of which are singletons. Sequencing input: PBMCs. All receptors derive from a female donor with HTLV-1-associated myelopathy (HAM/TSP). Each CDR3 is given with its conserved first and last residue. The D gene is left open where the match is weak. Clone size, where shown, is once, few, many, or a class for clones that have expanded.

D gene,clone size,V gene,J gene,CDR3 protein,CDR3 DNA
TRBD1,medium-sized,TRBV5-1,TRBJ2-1,CASSADRGPYNEQFF,TGCGCCAGCAGCGCAGACAGGGGGCCGTACAATGAGCAGTTCTTC
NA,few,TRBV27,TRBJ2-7,CASRTPRGRLSYEQYF,TGTGCCAGCAGAACCCCTCGCGGGCGACTCTCCTACGAGCAGTACTTC
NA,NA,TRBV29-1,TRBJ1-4,CSVGGQPNEKLFF,TGCAGCGTTGGAGGACAGCCTAATGAAAAACTGTTTTTT
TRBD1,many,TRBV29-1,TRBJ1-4,CSVEQPAGTGGVMKRLFF,TGCAGCGTTGAGCAACCCGCCGGGACAGGGGGAGTAATGAAGAGACTGTTTTTT
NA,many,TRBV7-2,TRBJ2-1,CASSLARANEQFF,TGTGCCAGCAGCTTAGCGCGGGCAAATGAGCAGTTCTTC
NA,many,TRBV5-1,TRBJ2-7,CASSRGPTQGNEQYF,TGCGCCAGCAGCCGCGGGCCGACGCAGGGGAACGAGCAGTACTTC
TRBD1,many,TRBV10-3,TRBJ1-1,CAIRADRGTEAFF,TGTGCCATCAGGGCGGACAGGGGGACTGAAGCTTTCTTT
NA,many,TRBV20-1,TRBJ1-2,CSADPINYGYTF,TGCAGTGCCGATCCGATAAACTATGGCTACACCTTC
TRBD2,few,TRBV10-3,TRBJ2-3,CAISDPGELAGGLDTQYF,TGTGCCATCAGTGACCCCGGGGAACTAGCGGGGGGCTTAGATACGCAGTATTTT
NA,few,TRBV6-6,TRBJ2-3,CASMVTGRTDTQYF,TGTGCCAGCATGGTTACGGGGCGCACAGATACGCAGTATTTT
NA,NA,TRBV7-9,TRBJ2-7,CASSFYICSARDGGLVYEKYF,NA
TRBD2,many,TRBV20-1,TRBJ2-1,CSARSLAGIYNEQFF,TGCAGTGCTAGATCCTTAGCGGGGATCTACAATGAGCAGTTCTTC
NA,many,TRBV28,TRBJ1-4,CASTSPGAANEKLFF,TGTGCCAGCACCTCCCCCGGGGCGGCTAATGAAAAACTGTTTTTT
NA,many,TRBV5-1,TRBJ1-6,CASSLQGNSPLHF,TGCGCCAGCAGCTTGCAGGGTAACTCACCCCTCCACTTT
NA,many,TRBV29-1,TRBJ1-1,CSVVGIVNTEAFF,TGCAGCGTTGTCGGGATAGTGAACACTGAAGCTTTCTTT
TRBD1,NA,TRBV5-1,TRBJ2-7,CASSLFGTGASYEQYF,TGCGCCAGCAGCTTGTTCGGGACAGGCGCCTCCTACGAGCAGTACTTC
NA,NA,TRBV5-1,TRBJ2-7,CASSLRYRRGDEQYF,TGCGCCAGCAGCCTGAGGTACAGGCGAGGAGACGAGCAGTACTTC
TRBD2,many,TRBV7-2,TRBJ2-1,CASSARLAGTNEQFF,TGTGCCAGCAGCGCCAGACTAGCGGGGACCAATGAGCAGTTCTTC
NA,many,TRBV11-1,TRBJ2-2,CASSSLGVGQNTGELFF,TGTGCCAGCAGCTCCCTCGGGGTGGGTCAGAACACCGGGGAGCTGTTTTTT
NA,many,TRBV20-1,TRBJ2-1,CSARDRVDEQFF,TGCAGTGCTAGAGATAGGGTGGATGAGCAGTTCTTC
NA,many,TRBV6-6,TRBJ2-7,CASGREAGDYEQYF,TGTGCCAGCGGTCGCGAGGCAGGGGATTACGAGCAGTACTTC